These 32 T cell receptor beta chains were all obtained from the same sample, sequenced in a study of response to subunit inactivated influenza vaccine. TCRdb independently ran MiXCR on the RT-PCR reads; one entry per CDR3 protein. The sample has around 540,000 distinct CDR3 sequences, approximately 10% seen once; the top ten hold roughly a tenth. This specimen consisted of PBMCs from blood, obtained on the day of vaccination. The source of these receptors is a man aged 45-60 years who received an inactivated influenza vaccine.

This clonotype has more than one count but fewer than ten. J is TRBJ2-7 and V is TRBV7-8; the D is unclear. CDR3 size: 14 residues. V lost 1 base and J 4 bases, leaving 11 bases between the germline ends. Germline loops: CDR1 SGHVS, CDR2 FQNEAQ. The CDR3 loop is CASSLGVKGYEQYF. CDR3 in DNA: TGTGCCAGCAGCTTAGGAGTTAAGGGTTACGAGCAGTACTTC.

This chain joins TRBV20-1 and TRBJ1-1, with 7 nucleotides matching TRBD1. J lost 6 bases, V lost 3 bases, and 10 bases had no gene match. The CDR3 totals 14 residues. Looked up from germline, CDR1 is DFQATT and CDR2 is SNEGSKA (reference sequence). DNA for the CDR3: TGCAGTGCTAGTTTTCCGGGACAGCGACCTGAAGCTTTCTTT. Protein product: CSASFPGQRPEAFF.

This clonotype has only a few counts. The chain couples TRBV3-1 to TRBJ1-2; D not resolved. V was shortened by 4 bases and J by 4 bases, with 13 bases between the two germline ends. The V gene's germline CDR1 is LGHDT and CDR2 YNNKEL (reference sequence). The CDR3 runs 14 residues. The CDR3 sequence is CASSPPGVGYGYTF. CDR3 in DNA: TGTGCCAGCAGCCCTCCAGGAGTGGGCTATGGCTACACCTTC.

The genes are TRBV20-1 and TRBJ2-1; TRBD2 agrees at 10 bases. The CDR3 runs 15 residues. Germline V gene lookup returns CDR1 DFQATT and CDR2 SNEGSKA (reference sequence). V was clipped by 2 bases and J by 11 bases; unmatched bases: 12. The CDR3 DNA is TGCAGTGCTAGAAAACGAGCGGGAGGGACGCTTAAGCAGTTCTTC. Translating it yields CSARKRAGGTLKQFF.

The V call is TRBV4-3, the J call TRBJ2-1, with D tentatively TRBD1 (6 bases). This CDR3 has 15 amino acids. V lost 3 bases, J lost 7 bases, and 16 bases lay in between. Germline CDR1 reads LGHNA; CDR2 reads YSLEER. The CDR3 spells CASSHIGGAFNEQFF. The CDR3 region has the DNA TGCGCCAGCAGCCATATAGGGGGAGCTTTTAATGAGCAGTTCTTC.

The chain carries TRBV20-1 and TRBJ2-1, with D possibly TRBD2 on 6 matching bases. CDR1 is DFQATT, CDR2 SNEGSKA, per germline (reference sequence). The CDR3 has 11 residues. The CDR3: CSYRRASEQFF. The DNA of the CDR3 is TGCAGCTATAGGAGGGCTAGTGAGCAGTTCTTC.

The chain employs TRBV20-1 and TRBJ2-3; 7 bases match TRBD2. V lost 3 bases and J lost 8; bases outside the gene matches: 11. The germline gives CDR1 DFQATT, CDR2 SNEGSKA (reference sequence). This CDR3 has 14 residues. The CDR3 protein is CSASPSGTTITQYF. In nucleotides, the CDR3 is TGCAGTGCTAGTCCATCCGGGACTACAATTACGCAGTATTTT.

This clonotype turned up a few times. The chain joins TRBV2 to TRBJ2-1; D is unclear. From germline, CDR1 is SNHLY and CDR2 FYNNEI. This CDR3 is 15 amino acids long. V was shortened by 7 bases and J by 0 bases, with 13 bases between the two germline ends. The CDR3 region is CASIPLPGSYNEQFF. Here the CDR3 DNA reads TGTGCCAGCATTCCTTTACCCGGCTCCTACAATGAGCAGTTCTTC.

V usage is TRBV5-1 and J usage is TRBJ2-3; 10 nucleotides agree with TRBD1. Germline V gene sequence: CDR1 SGHRS, CDR2 YFSETQ. This CDR3 comprises 16 residues. V shed 0 bases, J shed 3 bases, and the junction held 4 bases outside the gene matches. CDR3 sequence reads: CASSLVTGGFTDTQYF. CDR3 nucleotide sequence: TGCGCCAGCAGCTTGGTGACAGGGGGCTTTACAGATACGCAGTATTTT.

This clonotype turned up a few times. V and J are TRBV15 and TRBJ1-4; maybe TRBD1 (6 bases). The germline CDR1 and CDR2 sequences are LNHNV and YYDKDF (reference sequence). This CDR3 contains 16 residues. V shed 5 bases and J shed 0 bases, with 13 bases lying between them. CDR3 nucleotide sequence: TGTGCCACCAGCGAATACAGGGTTACAACTAATGAAAAACTGTTTTTT. Translating it yields CATSEYRVTTNEKLFF.

This sequence joins TRBV4-2 and TRBJ2-1, with no clear D. V was shortened by 0 bases and J by 9 bases, with 12 bases between the two germline ends. Germline CDR1 is LGHNA and CDR2 is YNFKEQ. This CDR3 comprises 14 residues. CDR3 region: CASSQDLPLGEQFF. Here the CDR3 DNA reads TGTGCCAGCAGCCAAGATCTACCCCTGGGTGAGCAGTTCTTC.

This clonotype was counted at least ten times. J is TRBJ2-6 and V is TRBV7-9; 7 nucleotides match TRBD2. CDR1 is SEHNR, CDR2 FQNEAQ, per germline (reference sequence). This CDR3 region has 16 residues. Trimming removed 0 bases from V and 2 bases from J; junction bases left unmatched: 1. For the CDR3, the DNA is TGTGCCAGCAGCTTAGCGGGAGGGCCTGGGGCCAACGTCCTGACTTTC. Translated: CASSLAGGPGANVLTF.

The chain recombines TRBV6-2 or TRBV6-3 with TRBJ1-1; perhaps TRBD1 as D (5 bases). Germline V gene data show CDR1 as MNHEY and CDR2 as SVGEGT. The length of the CDR3 is 16 residues. Trimming shortened V by 5 bases and J by 2 bases, and 18 bases separated the two germline ends. CDR3 loop: CASSGTRDRGNTEAFF. Here the CDR3 DNA reads TGTGCCAGCAGTGGGACTCGGGACCGCGGTAACACTGAAGCTTTCTTT.

The chain couples TRBV7-9 to TRBJ2-1, with 8 bases aligning to TRBD2. V shed 6 bases and J 4 bases; nucleotides not matched to a gene: 2. CDR3 length equals 13 residues. Germline CDR1 and CDR2: SEHNR and FQNEAQ (reference sequence). CDR3 bases: TGTGCCAGCAGGTCTAGCGGGTACAATGAGCAGTTCTTC. Its translation: CASRSSGYNEQFF. Using reference TRBV7-9 and TRBJ2-1 for the parts outside the CDR3, the full variable domain is DTGVSQNPRHKITKRGQNVTFRCDPISEHNRLYWYRQTLGQGPEFLTYFQNEAQLEKSRLLSDRFSAERPKGSFSTLEIQRTEQGDSAMYLCASRSSGYNEQFFGPGTRLTVL.

This clonotype was detected many times. The CDR3 DNA is TGTGCCAGCAGTTTAGCGATGGACAGGGAGCAGTTCTTC. It codes for CASSLAMDREQFF. The genes are TRBV12-3 or TRBV12-4 and TRBJ2-1, with TRBD1 matching 7 bases. V dropped 0 bases and J dropped 10; count of bases not matched to a gene: 3. This CDR3 is built from 13 residues.

The chain is built from TRBV27 and TRBJ2-2; D tentatively reads TRBD1 or TRBD2 (5 bases each). The length of the CDR3 is 17 residues. Trimming cost V 5 bases and J 6 bases, with 22 bases left between them. CDR1 is MNHEY, CDR2 SMNVEV, per germline (reference sequence). CDR3 residues: CASSPLEGWGGAGELFF. CDR3 in DNA: TGTGCCAGCAGTCCCCTCGAGGGGTGGGGTGGGGCCGGGGAGCTGTTTTTT.

This clonotype was observed a few times. V usage is TRBV2 and J usage is TRBJ2-3, with D perhaps being TRBD1 or TRBD2 (5 bases each). This CDR3 contains 15 residues. CDR1 is SNHLY and CDR2 is FYNNEI in the germline V gene. V gave up 8 bases and J gave up 5 bases, with 20 bases separating them. CDR3 bases: TGTGCCAGCGGCAACGGGGCGGTTGGGAGAGATACGCAGTATTTT. It is translated as CASGNGAVGRDTQYF.

The CDR3 DNA reads TGTGCCAGCAGTGAAGTCAGGGGGGGCATTCAGTACTTC. Translating gives CASSEVRGGIQYF. The chain carries TRBV6-1 and TRBJ2-4; D might be TRBD1 or TRBD2, each matching 7 bases. V shed 1 base and J shed 9 bases, with 10 bases lying between them. CDR1 and CDR2 (germline): MNHNS, SASEGT. CDR3 length equals 13 residues.

The DNA for the CDR3 is TGTGCCAGCAGTGCGTGGGGACAGGGAGGAGAGACCCAGTACTTC. Its translation: CASSAWGQGGETQYF. The J gene is TRBJ2-5, the V gene TRBV28; 9 nucleotides align to TRBD1. The germline V gene has CDR1 MDHEN and CDR2 SYDVKM. CDR3 size: 15 residues. The junction had 8 bases not matched to a gene; V was cut back by 5 bases and J by 4 bases.

Only a few counts were recorded for this clonotype. This sequence joins TRBV9 and TRBJ2-3; 9 bases line up with TRBD2. CDR1 is SGDLS and CDR2 is YYNGEE in the germline V gene. With V trimmed by 3 bases and J by 3 bases, 8 bases remained unmatched. This CDR3 contains 16 residues. As DNA, the CDR3 is TGTGCCAGCAGCGCAACCTCTAGCGGGGTAACAGATACGCAGTATTTT. Residues: CASSATSSGVTDTQYF.

The chain uses TRBV20-1 and TRBJ1-1, with TRBD1 identical over 9 bases. Per the germline V gene, CDR1 is DFQATT and CDR2 is SNEGSKA (reference sequence). V lost 4 bases and J lost 1; bases outside the gene matches: 4. The CDR3 is 14 amino acids. This chain's CDR3 is CSAKKTGGNTEAFF. Written as DNA, the CDR3 is TGCAGTGCTAAGAAGACAGGGGGGAACACTGAAGCTTTCTTT.

The rearrangement links TRBV4-3 to TRBJ2-7, with D uncertain. This CDR3 region has 15 residues. V was clipped by 7 bases and J by 0 bases, with 16 bases between them. Germline CDR1 is LGHNA and CDR2 is YSLEER. The CDR3 loop reads CASTLKPGSSYEQYF. CDR3 sequence (DNA): TGCGCCAGCACCCTCAAGCCAGGAAGCTCCTACGAGCAGTACTTC.

This clonotype was counted only a few times. The chain uses TRBV20-1 and TRBJ2-7; TRBD1 or TRBD2 may be the D gene (5 bases each). With 0 bases removed from V and 6 bases from J, the gap between germline ends came to 15 bases. This CDR3 spans 14 amino acids. Per germline, CDR1 DFQATT and CDR2 SNEGSKA (reference sequence). The CDR3 region has the DNA TGCAGTGCTAGAGATTTTGGGACGACGCCCGAGCAGTACTTC. Its translation: CSARDFGTTPEQYF.

Only a few counts were recorded for this clonotype. This rearrangement joins TRBV7-9 to TRBJ2-1; D remains unclear. The length of the CDR3 is 14 residues. Germline V gives CDR1 SEHNR, CDR2 FQNEAQ (reference sequence). V dropped 1 base and J dropped 7 bases, with 11 bases sitting between them. CDR3 bases: TGTGCCAGCAGCTTAGGTGGTCCTCGAAATGAGCAGTTCTTC. Translation: CASSLGGPRNEQFF.

The CDR3 protein is CASTPRRDRVITDTQYF. CDR3 DNA: TGTGCCAGCACGCCACGCCGGGACAGGGTGATCACAGATACGCAGTATTTT. This chain connects TRBV7-8 to TRBJ2-3; TRBD1 matches 9 bases. The V gene end was trimmed by 7 bases and the J gene end by 2 bases; junction bases not matched to a gene: 13. CDR3 length: 17 residues. Per the germline V gene, CDR1 is SGHVS and CDR2 is FQNEAQ.

V and J are TRBV6-5 and TRBJ2-1; 15 bases are a match to TRBD2. The V and J ends lost 2 bases and 7 bases, in that order; junction bases with no gene match: 9. The CDR3 runs 18 residues. Germline CDR1 MNHEY, CDR2 SVGAGI. The CDR3 protein is CASSYGTGLAGGPNEQFF. In nucleotides, the CDR3 is TGTGCCAGCAGTTACGGTACTGGACTAGCGGGGGGGCCTAATGAGCAGTTCTTC.

The chain links TRBV12-3 or TRBV12-4 to TRBJ1-6; D not certain. The CDR3 has 15 amino acids. Trimming stripped 2 bases from V and 6 bases from J, with 11 bases between. The CDR3 loop is CASSLTGFPNSPLHF. CDR3 coding DNA: TGTGCCAGCAGTTTAACTGGGTTCCCTAATTCACCCCTCCACTTT.

This clonotype was found a few times. The V call is TRBV5-6, the J call TRBJ2-1, with D uncertain. V was pared by 1 base and J by 1 base, with 9 bases between. CDR1 is SGHDT and CDR2 is YYEEEE in the germline V gene. This CDR3 has 15 amino acids. CDR3: CASSLFSRSYNEQFF. The DNA of the CDR3 is TGTGCCAGCAGCTTGTTTAGCCGGTCCTACAATGAGCAGTTCTTC.

This clonotype has only a few counts. The chain couples TRBV5-1 to TRBJ2-6; possibly TRBD2 for D (5 bases). V lost 4 bases, J lost 0 bases, and 20 bases lay in between. Germline V lookup: CDR1 SGHRS, CDR2 YFSETQ. The CDR3 spans 19 residues. DNA of the CDR3: TGCGCCAGCAGCCCCAGGCCGTGGGAGAACTTCTCTGGGGCCAACGTCCTGACTTTC. Residues: CASSPRPWENFSGANVLTF.

This clonotype was recorded a few times. The J gene is TRBJ2-1, the V gene TRBV6-2 or TRBV6-3, with D perhaps being TRBD1 or TRBD2 (5 bases each). The ends were cut back, 4 bases at V and 8 bases at J, with 15 bases in the middle. The CDR3 has 14 amino acids. In germline, CDR1 is MNHEY, CDR2 SVGEGT. The CDR3: CASSFAVRGYEQFF. Here the CDR3 DNA reads TGTGCCAGCAGTTTCGCCGTACGGGGCTATGAGCAGTTCTTC.

In its sample, this clonotype was seen a few times. This rearrangement joins TRBV5-5 to TRBJ2-1, with unresolved D. Per the germline V gene, CDR1 is SGHKS and CDR2 is YYEKEE (reference sequence). This CDR3 spans 14 amino acids. V lost 0 bases, J lost 7 bases, and 11 bases lay in between. The CDR3 nucleotides read TGTGCCAGCAGCTTGGCGTCTAGTCGGAATGAGCAGTTCTTC. Translating gives CASSLASSRNEQFF.

This clonotype was observed a few times. This chain connects TRBV4-1 to TRBJ1-4, with a tentative D call TRBD1 (5 bases). Between the trimmed V and J ends, which lost 1 base and 7 bases, there was a span of 16 bases. There are 16 residues in the CDR3. CDR1 and CDR2 from the germline V gene are MGHRA and YSYEKL. The CDR3 DNA reads TGCGCCAGCAGCCAAGCTGATAACCGGGGGGGTGAAAAACTGTTTTTT. This sequence encodes CASSQADNRGGEKLFF.